The 2 T cell receptor beta chains reported below all come from one sample, sequenced in a study of CD8+ T cells in alopecia areata. The treatment here: oral pan-JAK inhibitor, 5-10 mg twice daily. cDNA serving as the sequencing template came from extracted, reverse transcribed RNA. TCRdb's copy holds only in-frame clones and misses some; the assay was immunoSEQ multiplex PCR. The sample lists about 250,000 clones; 60% were seen once. Specimen: CD4+ T cells sorted from blood, collected at roughly week 52, from a patient treated with tofacitinib. Receptor source: a human donor with alopecia areata.

This chain uses TRBV30 with TRBJ2-3; TRBD1 or TRBD2 may be the D gene (5 bases each). Germline V gives CDR1 GTSNPN, CDR2 SVGIG (reference sequence). V was clipped by 0 bases and J by 6 bases, with 16 bases between them. The CDR3 runs 15 residues. CDR3 DNA sequence: TGTGCCTGGAGTGTACAGAAATTCGGGGCGGATACGCAGTATTTT. Its protein product is CAWSVQKFGADTQYF. Full variable domain (outside the CDR3, taken from reference TRBV30 and TRBJ2-3): SQTIHQWPATLVQPVGSPLSLECTVEGTSNPNLYWYRQAAGRGLQLLFYSVGIGQISSEVPQNLSASRPQDRQFILSSKKLLLSDSGFYLCAWSVQKFGADTQYFGPGTRLTVL.

The chain carries TRBV5-1 and TRBJ2-3; D uncertain. V dropped 0 bases and J dropped 1 base, with 12 bases sitting between them. CDR1 is SGHRS and CDR2 is YFSETQ in the germline V gene. The CDR3 is 16 amino acids. The CDR3 protein is CASSLVPGLGTDTQYF. Here the CDR3 DNA reads TGCGCCAGCAGCTTGGTTCCGGGTTTAGGCACAGATACGCAGTATTTT.